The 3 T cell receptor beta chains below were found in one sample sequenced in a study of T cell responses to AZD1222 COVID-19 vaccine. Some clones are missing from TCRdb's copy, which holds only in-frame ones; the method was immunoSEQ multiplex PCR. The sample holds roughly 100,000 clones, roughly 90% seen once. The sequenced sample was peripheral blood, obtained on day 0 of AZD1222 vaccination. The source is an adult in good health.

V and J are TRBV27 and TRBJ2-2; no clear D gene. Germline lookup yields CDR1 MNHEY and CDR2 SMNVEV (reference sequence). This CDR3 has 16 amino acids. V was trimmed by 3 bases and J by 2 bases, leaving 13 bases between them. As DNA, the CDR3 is TGTGCCAGCAGTTTCGACCGGAATTTCAACACCGGGGAGCTGTTTTTT. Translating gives CASSFDRNFNTGELFF.

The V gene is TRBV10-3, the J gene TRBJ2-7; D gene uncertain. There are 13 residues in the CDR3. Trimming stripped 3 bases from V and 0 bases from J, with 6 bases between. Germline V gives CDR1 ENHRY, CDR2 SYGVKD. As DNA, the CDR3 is TGTGCCATCAGTGAACCAGCCTCCTACGAGCAGTACTTC. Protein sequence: CAISEPASYEQYF.

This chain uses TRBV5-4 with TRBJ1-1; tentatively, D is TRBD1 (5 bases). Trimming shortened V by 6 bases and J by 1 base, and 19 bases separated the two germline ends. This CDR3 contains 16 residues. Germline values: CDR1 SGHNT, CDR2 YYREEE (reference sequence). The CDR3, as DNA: TGTGCCAGCATCAAATCGGGGGGACTTAGGAACACTGAAGCTTTCTTT. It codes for CASIKSGGLRNTEAFF.